These 22 T cell receptor beta chains were all obtained from the same sample, sequenced in a study of cytomegalovirus exposure and HLA in healthy donors. The PCR employed 60 Vbeta primers together with 13 Jbeta primers. Sequenced by immunoSEQ multiplex PCR; TCRdb stores in-frame clones only, minus some. The data show some 170,000 clones, with approximately 78% seen just once and 1.5% to 2% held by the top ten. Sequencing was done on a sample of PBMCs. Every receptor here comes from a woman aged 18-30 years in good health and CMV-seronegative.

The chain is built from TRBV6-1 and TRBJ2-7, with 7 nucleotides matching TRBD1. This CDR3 contains 15 residues. With 6 bases clipped from V and 2 bases from J, the junction kept 10 bases outside the gene matches. Germline lookup yields CDR1 MNHNS and CDR2 SASEGT. The CDR3 sequence: CASSGTGTATYEQYF. The DNA for the CDR3 is TGTGCCAGCAGCGGAACCGGGACAGCGACCTACGAGCAGTACTTC.

CDR3 sequence: CASSPNQGGTGGSTLHF. In nucleotides, the CDR3 is TGCGCCAGCAGCCCTAACCAAGGGGGGACAGGGGGTAGTACCCTCCACTTT. The chain has TRBV5-1 and TRBJ1-6; 11 bases match TRBD1. Germline loops: CDR1 SGHRS, CDR2 YFSETQ. The CDR3 sequence is 17 residues long. Trimming at V came to 4 bases and at J to 14 bases, leaving 17 bases not matched to a gene.

A single count supports this clone. The chain joins TRBV2 to TRBJ1-4; TRBD1 agrees at 7 bases. Losses at the gene ends were 3 bases for V and 4 bases for J; bases not matched to a gene: 11. This CDR3 has 17 amino acids. Germline V gives CDR1 SNHLY, CDR2 FYNNEI. The CDR3 DNA reads as TGTGCCAGCAGTGATAAACTTTGGGACAGTTATAATGAAAAACTGTTTTTT. Encoded protein: CASSDKLWDSYNEKLFF.

The chain combines TRBV19 with TRBJ1-5, with a possible D match to TRBD1 (5 bases). Trimming cost V 5 bases and J 5 bases, with 13 bases left between them. CDR1 and CDR2 from the germline V gene are LNHDA and SQIVND (reference sequence). CDR3 length: 14 amino acids. The CDR3: CASSRSTRDQPQHF. CDR3 nucleotide sequence: TGTGCCAGTAGTCGGTCCACCAGGGATCAGCCCCAGCATTTT.

This rearrangement joins TRBV5-1 to TRBJ2-1, with TRBD2 matching over 8 bases. The V gene end was trimmed by 0 bases and the J gene end by 3 bases; junction bases not matched to a gene: 2. The CDR3 loop spans 15 amino acids. Germline V gives CDR1 SGHRS, CDR2 YFSETQ. The chain's CDR3 is CASSLGLAGYNEQFF. DNA of the CDR3: TGCGCCAGCAGCTTGGGGCTAGCGGGCTACAATGAGCAGTTCTTC.

A single count supports this clone. The CDR3 spells CASSKTSGRAAGELFF. Written as DNA, the CDR3 is TGCGCCAGCAGCAAGACTAGCGGGAGGGCCGCGGGGGAGCTGTTTTTT. V gene TRBV4-1 combines with J gene TRBJ2-2, with TRBD2 matching 14 bases. Per the germline V gene, CDR1 is MGHRA and CDR2 is YSYEKL. The CDR3 runs 16 residues. V lost 5 bases, J lost 8 bases, and 7 bases stayed unmatched.

The V gene is TRBV19, the J gene TRBJ1-1; D gene ambiguous. CDR3 length: 13 amino acids. Germline CDR1 is LNHDA and CDR2 is SQIVND (reference sequence). The ends were cut back, 6 bases at V and 8 bases at J, with 16 bases in the middle. The CDR3 loop is CASSLNAGWEAFF. The CDR3 nucleotides are TGTGCCAGTAGCCTCAACGCGGGTTGGGAAGCTTTCTTT.

The chain combines TRBV7-2 with TRBJ2-5; D call uncertain. The DNA end lines up better with TRBJ2-7; the J call may be wrong. This CDR3 comprises 15 residues. Germline assignment: CDR1 SGHTA and CDR2 FQGNSA. The CDR3 reads CASSLALQFLGEQYF. The CDR3 DNA reads as TGTGCCAGCAGCTTAGCGCTACAGTTTTTGGGCGAGCAGTACTTC.

The chain combines TRBV6-5 with TRBJ1-1; 9 bases match TRBD1. V lost 4 bases to trimming and J lost 0 bases; unmatched junction nucleotides: 6. CDR1 is MNHEY and CDR2 is SVGAGI in the germline V gene. The CDR3 length is 16 residues. The CDR3 is CASSSLQGALNTEAFF. CDR3 bases: TGTGCCAGCAGTTCCCTACAGGGGGCCCTGAACACTGAAGCTTTCTTT.

The chain uses TRBV5-6 and TRBJ2-7, with 11 bases fitting TRBD2. With 2 bases clipped from V and 5 bases from J, the junction kept 3 bases outside the gene matches. The germline V gene has CDR1 SGHDT and CDR2 YYEEEE. The CDR3 covers 14 residues. The CDR3 sequence: CASSFLAGGHEQYF. CDR3 DNA: TGTGCCAGCAGCTTTCTAGCGGGAGGCCACGAGCAGTACTTC.

The J gene is TRBJ1-2, the V gene TRBV28, with 9 positions matching TRBD1. Germline assignment: CDR1 MDHEN and CDR2 SYDVKM. J lost 8 bases, V lost 8 bases, and 9 bases had no gene match. This CDR3 region has 13 residues. The CDR3 region has the DNA TGTGCCAGCTCCTTGGGGACAGGGCTGGGCTACACCTTC. This gives the protein CASSLGTGLGYTF.

J is TRBJ2-3 and V is TRBV5-4, with 9 bases identical to TRBD2. The CDR3 loop spans 17 amino acids. The V segment lost 4 bases and the J segment 2 bases; nucleotides outside the gene matches: 11. Germline V gives CDR1 SGHNT, CDR2 YYREEE (reference sequence). The CDR3 DNA reads as TGTGCCAGCAGCCTCGAGGGGCTAGCGGGGACCACAGATACGCAGTATTTT. This codes for CASSLEGLAGTTDTQYF.

V is TRBV10-2 and J is TRBJ1-2; TRBD1 is a possible D gene (5 bases). Looked up from germline, CDR1 is WSHSY and CDR2 is SAAADI. V was shortened by 4 bases and J by 5 bases, with 11 bases between the two germline ends. The CDR3 is made up of 13 amino acids. CDR3 sequence (DNA): TGCGCCAGCAGTGGCAGGGCCGGGTATGGCTACACCTTC. It translates to CASSGRAGYGYTF.

This chain uses TRBV27 with TRBJ2-1; 7 positions agree with TRBD1. The germline CDR1 and CDR2 sequences are MNHEY and SMNVEV (reference sequence). CDR3 size: 15 residues. After removal of 1 base from V and 4 bases from J, the junction contained 4 bases not matched to a gene. DNA of the CDR3: TGTGCCAGCAGTTTATTTCAGGGGGTGTACAATGAGCAGTTCTTC. Translated, it gives CASSLFQGVYNEQFF.

This clone was counted only a few times. The chain couples TRBV19 to TRBJ1-2, with no clear D. Germline CDR1 reads LNHDA; CDR2 reads SQIVND (reference sequence). CDR3 length equals 13 residues. V lost 3 bases and J lost 0, with 5 bases in between. The CDR3, as DNA: TGTGCCAGTAGTATTTCGGCTAACTATGGCTACACCTTC. Protein product: CASSISANYGYTF.

V usage is TRBV19 and J usage is TRBJ1-5; 7 bases are a match to TRBD1. This CDR3 contains 13 residues. Germline V gene lookup returns CDR1 LNHDA and CDR2 SQIVND (reference sequence). The junction had 4 bases not matched to a gene; V was cut back by 0 bases and J by 11 bases. The CDR3 DNA reads TGTGCCAGTAGTATAGATTGGGACAGATCCCAGCATTTT. Translated, it gives CASSIDWDRSQHF.

This clone appeared once. This rearrangement joins TRBV5-1 to TRBJ2-2, with D possibly matching TRBD2 (6 bases). CDR1 and CDR2 (germline): SGHRS, YFSETQ. V was clipped by 0 bases and J by 6 bases, with 15 bases between them. The CDR3 runs to 16 residues. The CDR3 sequence is CASSLAGTPISGELFF. The DNA for the CDR3 is TGCGCCAGCAGCTTGGCGGGGACTCCGATTTCCGGGGAGCTGTTTTTT.

The chain is built from TRBV2 and TRBJ1-5; 8 bases map to TRBD1. This CDR3 spans 15 amino acids. Germline V gene data show CDR1 as SNHLY and CDR2 as FYNNEI. V shed 6 bases, J shed 1 base, and the junction held 5 bases outside the gene matches. CDR3 amino acids: CASRTDRGSNQPQHF. The CDR3 DNA follows: TGTGCCAGCAGGACTGACAGGGGAAGCAATCAGCCCCAGCATTTT.

This clone was seen a few times. The chain is built from TRBV2 and TRBJ2-7, with 12 bases lining up with TRBD1. In germline, CDR1 is SNHLY, CDR2 FYNNEI. J lost 6 bases, V lost 5 bases, and 14 bases had no gene match. This CDR3 has 17 residues. The CDR3: CASSPGQGAAQGGEQYF. For the CDR3, the DNA is TGTGCCAGCAGTCCGGGACAGGGGGCCGCCCAAGGTGGCGAGCAGTACTTC.

V usage is TRBV6-5 and J usage is TRBJ2-1, with D perhaps matching TRBD1 (6 bases). V was clipped by 8 bases and J by 5 bases, with 19 bases between them. Looked up from germline, CDR1 is MNHEY and CDR2 is SVGAGI. The CDR3 covers 15 residues. CDR3 in DNA: TGTGCCAGCTACCGGGCAGGGGCAGCTAACAATGAGCAGTTCTTC. This codes for CASYRAGAANNEQFF.

The chain has TRBV5-6 and TRBJ1-4; D perhaps matches TRBD1 (6 bases). The V end was cut by 0 bases, the J end by 6 bases, with 9 bases between. Germline-derived CDR1 and CDR2 are SGHDT and YYEEEE. There are 14 residues in the CDR3. The CDR3 DNA is TGTGCCAGCAGCTTGGCGGGGGGCCATGAAAAACTGTTTTTT. Translated, it gives CASSLAGGHEKLFF.

This clone was picked up a small number of times. The chain carries TRBV10-3 and TRBJ1-1; TRBD1 is a possible D gene (6 bases). The germline V gene encodes CDR1 ENHRY and CDR2 SYGVKD. The ends were cut back, 10 bases at V and 3 bases at J, with 21 bases in the middle. This CDR3 region has 15 residues. The CDR3: CARVRGASSDTEAFF. Here the CDR3 DNA reads TGTGCCAGAGTGCGGGGGGCGTCTTCTGACACTGAAGCTTTCTTT.